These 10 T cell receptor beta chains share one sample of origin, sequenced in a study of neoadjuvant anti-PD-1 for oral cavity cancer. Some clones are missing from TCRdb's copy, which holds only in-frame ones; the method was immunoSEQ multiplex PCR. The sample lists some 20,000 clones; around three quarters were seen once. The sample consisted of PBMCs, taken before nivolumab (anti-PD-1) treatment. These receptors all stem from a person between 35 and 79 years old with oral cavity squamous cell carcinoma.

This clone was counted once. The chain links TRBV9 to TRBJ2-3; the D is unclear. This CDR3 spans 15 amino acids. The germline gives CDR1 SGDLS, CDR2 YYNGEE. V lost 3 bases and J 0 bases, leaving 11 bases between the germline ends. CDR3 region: CASSAGLGSTDTQYF. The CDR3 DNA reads TGTGCCAGCAGCGCAGGTCTAGGTAGCACAGATACGCAGTATTTT.

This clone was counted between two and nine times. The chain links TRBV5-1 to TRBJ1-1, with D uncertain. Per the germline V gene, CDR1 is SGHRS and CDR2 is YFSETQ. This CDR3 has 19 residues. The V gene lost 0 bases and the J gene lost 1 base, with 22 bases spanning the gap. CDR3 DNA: TGCGCCAGCAGCTTGGCCTACTCCAGGTCGCAGCGGTCGAACACTGAAGCTTTCTTT. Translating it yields CASSLAYSRSQRSNTEAFF.

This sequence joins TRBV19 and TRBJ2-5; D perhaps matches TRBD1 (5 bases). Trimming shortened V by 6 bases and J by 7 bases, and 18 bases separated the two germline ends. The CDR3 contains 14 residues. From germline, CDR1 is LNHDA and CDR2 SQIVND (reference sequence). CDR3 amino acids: CASSQGWDVGTQYF. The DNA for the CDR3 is TGTGCCAGTAGCCAGGGATGGGATGTTGGGACCCAGTACTTC.

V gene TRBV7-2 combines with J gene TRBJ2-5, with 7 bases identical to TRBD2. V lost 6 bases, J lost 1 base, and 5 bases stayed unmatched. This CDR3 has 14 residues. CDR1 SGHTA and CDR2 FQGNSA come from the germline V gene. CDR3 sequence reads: CASSWGRAQETQYF. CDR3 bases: TGTGCCAGCAGTTGGGGGAGGGCCCAAGAGACCCAGTACTTC.

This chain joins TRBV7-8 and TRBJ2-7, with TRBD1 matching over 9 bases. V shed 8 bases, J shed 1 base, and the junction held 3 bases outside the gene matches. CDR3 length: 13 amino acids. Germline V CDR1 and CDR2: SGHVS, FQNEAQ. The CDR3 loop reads CASRTGVSYEQYF. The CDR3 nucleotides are TGTGCCAGCCGGACAGGGGTTTCCTACGAGCAGTACTTC.

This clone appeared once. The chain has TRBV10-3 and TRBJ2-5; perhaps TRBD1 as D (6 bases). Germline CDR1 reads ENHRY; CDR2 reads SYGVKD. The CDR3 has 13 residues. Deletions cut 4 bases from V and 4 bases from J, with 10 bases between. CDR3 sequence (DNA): TGTGCCATCAGTGGGGCAGGGGCAGAGACCCAGTACTTC. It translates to CAISGAGAETQYF.

The CDR3 here is CASSLEGPNTGELFF. The CDR3, as DNA: TGCGCCAGCAGCTTGGAGGGGCCGAACACCGGGGAGCTGTTTTTT. This sequence joins TRBV5-1 and TRBJ2-2; D is perhaps TRBD1 (5 bases). Germline V lookup: CDR1 SGHRS, CDR2 YFSETQ. The CDR3 covers 15 residues. The ends were cut back, 0 bases at V and 0 bases at J, with 6 bases in the middle.

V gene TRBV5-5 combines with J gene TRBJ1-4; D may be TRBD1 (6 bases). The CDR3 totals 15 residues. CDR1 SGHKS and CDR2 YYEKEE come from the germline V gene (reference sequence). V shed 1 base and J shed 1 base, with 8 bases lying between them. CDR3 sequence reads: CASSLTGLTNEKLFF. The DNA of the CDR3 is TGTGCCAGCAGCTTGACAGGGTTAACTAATGAAAAACTGTTTTTT.

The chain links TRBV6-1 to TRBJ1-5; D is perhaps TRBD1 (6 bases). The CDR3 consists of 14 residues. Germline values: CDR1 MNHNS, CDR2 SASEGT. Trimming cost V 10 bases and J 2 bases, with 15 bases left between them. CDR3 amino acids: CATSGPGGNQPQHF. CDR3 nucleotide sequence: TGTGCCACCTCTGGGCCAGGGGGCAATCAGCCCCAGCATTTT.

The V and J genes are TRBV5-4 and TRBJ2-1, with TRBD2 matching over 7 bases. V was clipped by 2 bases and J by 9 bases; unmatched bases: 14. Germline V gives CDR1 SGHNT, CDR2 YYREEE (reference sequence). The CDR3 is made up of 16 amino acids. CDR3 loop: CASSLPGTTSPREQFF. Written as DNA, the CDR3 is TGTGCCAGCAGCTTACCAGGGACTACCTCTCCGCGTGAGCAGTTCTTC.